These 30 T cell receptor beta chains were all obtained from the same sample, sequenced in a study of metastatic and nonmetastatic thyroid tumors. MiXCR was used by TCRdb to re-call the PCR reads. The table shows almost 85,000 clones, with around 12% occurring only once. Patients had received no treatment of any kind before thyroid surgery. The sample was tumor tissue. The source of these receptors is a female donor with papillary thyroid cancer or a benign thyroid nodule (not recorded which). Some clones in this sample may be carry-over from other donors' samples.

This clone was detected ten times or more. The chain carries TRBV28 and TRBJ2-1; D unclear. V was cut by 7 bases and J by 0 bases, with 13 bases left in between. CDR3 length: 15 residues. Germline V gives CDR1 MDHEN, CDR2 SYDVKM. CDR3 sequence (DNA): TGTGCCAGCATCCTCAGTGGATCCTCCTACAATGAGCAGTTCTTC. This codes for CASILSGSSYNEQFF.

In this sample, this clone turned up a few times. One base away lies a much larger clone, so this may be a sequencing read error. The CDR3 sequence: CASSDFTDQETLYF. The CDR3 DNA reads TGTGCCAGCAGTGATTTTACAGACCAAGAGACCCTGTACTTC. The J gene is TRBJ2-5, the V gene TRBV2; D unclear. The CDR3 has 14 amino acids. CDR1 SNHLY and CDR2 FYNNEI come from the germline V gene. Combining the CDR3 with reference TRBV2 and TRBJ2-5 gives the whole variable domain EPEVTQTPSHQVTQMGQEVILRCVPISNHLYFYWYRQILGQKVEFLVSFYNNEISEKSEIFDDQFSVERPDGSNFTLKIRSTKLEDSAMYFCASSDFTDQETLYFGPGTRLLVL.

This clone came up many times. The chain employs TRBV18 and TRBJ1-2; 7 bases agree with TRBD1. In germline, CDR1 is KGHSH, CDR2 LQKENI. V lost 8 bases and J lost 6; bases outside the gene matches: 9. The CDR3 is 13 residues long. CDR3 in DNA: TGTGCCAGCGCGACCGCACAGGGGCATGGCTACACCTTC. Its translation is CASATAQGHGYTF. Based on the CDR3 plus reference TRBV18 and TRBJ1-2, the full variable domain is NAGVMQNPRHLVRRRGQEARLRCSPMKGHSHVYWYRQLPEEGLKFMVYLQKENIIDESGMPKERFSAEFPKEGPSILRIQQVVRGDSAAYFCASATAQGHGYTFGSGTRLTVV.

V is TRBV18 and J is TRBJ1-1; D call uncertain. Trimming cost V 3 bases and J 1 base, with 12 bases left between them. The CDR3 sequence is 15 residues long. Germline V CDR1 and CDR2: KGHSH, LQKENI. CDR3 sequence reads: CASSPTVRTNTEAFF. CDR3 sequence (DNA): TGTGCCAGCTCACCGACCGTCCGTACGAACACTGAAGCTTTCTTT. Variable domain in full (rest from reference TRBV18 and TRBJ1-1): NAGVMQNPRHLVRRRGQEARLRCSPMKGHSHVYWYRQLPEEGLKFMVYLQKENIIDESGMPKERFSAEFPKEGPSILRIQQVVRGDSAAYFCASSPTVRTNTEAFFGQGTRLTVV.

On this clone itself: A much larger clonotype is one base distant, so this may be a read error. The J gene is TRBJ2-1, the V gene TRBV11-1; possibly TRBD2 for D (5 bases). CDR3 size: 15 residues. The germline V gene encodes CDR1 SGHAT and CDR2 FQDESV (reference sequence). V was trimmed by 1 base and J by 8 bases, leaving 15 bases between them. The CDR3 loop is CASSLEGSEGHEQFF. In DNA, the CDR3 is TGTGCCAGCAGCTTAGAGGGCAGCGAGGGCCATGAGCAGTTCTTC.

This clone has a count of ten or more. The chain is built from TRBV7-9 and TRBJ1-1; 9 bases are shared with TRBD1. Germline V gene data show CDR1 as SEHNR and CDR2 as FQNEAQ (reference sequence). This CDR3 contains 15 residues. J lost 2 bases, V lost 5 bases, and 6 bases had no gene match. DNA for the CDR3: TGTGCCAGCAGCCCTGTGGGACAGGGAAACACTGAAGCTTTCTTT. Translated, it gives CASSPVGQGNTEAFF.

Notes on this clone: A much larger clonotype is one base distant, so this may be a read error. The DNA for the CDR3 is TGTGCCAGCAGCCCGCGAATTAGCGTAACCTACGAGCAGTACTTC. Translated, it gives CASSPRISVTYEQYF. This chain connects TRBV14 to TRBJ2-7, with a possible D match to TRBD2 (5 bases). The V end was cut by 4 bases, the J end by 2 bases, with 15 bases between. This CDR3 has 15 amino acids. Germline CDR1 SGHDN, CDR2 FVKESK.

This clone was counted many times. This chain links TRBV24-1 with TRBJ2-3; D remains unclear. With 9 bases removed from V and 1 base from J, the gap between germline ends came to 7 bases. Germline V gives CDR1 KGHDR, CDR2 SFDVKD. This CDR3 comprises 12 residues. CDR3 bases: TGTGCCACCGGTCCCGGCACAGATACGCAGTATTTT. This gives the protein CATGPGTDTQYF.

This clone appeared many times. This chain links TRBV5-1 with TRBJ2-5; 13 nucleotides agree with TRBD2. The germline V gene has CDR1 SGHRS and CDR2 YFSETQ. The CDR3 is 16 residues long. J was trimmed by 4 bases and V by 4 bases; bases with no gene match: 7. This chain's CDR3 is CASSPGTSGIIETQYF. The DNA for the CDR3 is TGCGCCAGCAGCCCCGGGACTAGCGGGATCATAGAGACCCAGTACTTC.

On this clone: A single base separates this from a much larger clone, so it may be a read error. The chain recombines TRBV7-2 with TRBJ2-5; D remains ambiguous. CDR3 length: 14 amino acids. CDR1 and CDR2 from the germline V gene are SGHTA and FQGNSA. The CDR3: CASILEVGLQTQYF. The CDR3 region has the DNA TGTGCCAGCATCTTAGAAGTAGGGCTGCAGACCCAGTACTTC.

This clone appeared many times. The V call is TRBV12-3 or TRBV12-4, the J call TRBJ2-3; 11 nucleotides agree with TRBD1. The CDR3 length is 17 residues. The J segment lost 3 bases and the V segment lost 5 bases, leaving 10 bases of the junction unmatched. CDR3: CASSGVLGQGATDTQYF. The DNA for the CDR3 is TGTGCCAGCAGTGGGGTACTCGGACAGGGGGCGACAGATACGCAGTATTTT.

The chain carries TRBV5-1 and TRBJ1-2; TRBD1 agrees at 7 bases. The V gene's germline CDR1 is SGHRS and CDR2 YFSETQ. The CDR3 sequence is 16 residues long. J was trimmed by 5 bases and V by 7 bases; bases with no gene match: 17. CDR3 sequence: CASEGPNSGQSYGYTF. Here the CDR3 DNA reads TGCGCCAGCGAGGGTCCGAATTCGGGACAGTCTTATGGCTACACCTTC.

At least ten counts were recorded for this clone. The CDR3 loop reads CASSYSLASGLLLSGANVLTF. Written as DNA, the CDR3 is TGTGCCAGCAGTTACTCTTTAGCTAGCGGGCTCCTCTTATCTGGGGCCAACGTCCTGACTTTC. The rearrangement joins TRBV6-2 or TRBV6-3 to TRBJ2-6; 8 bases map to TRBD2. Germline CDR1 MNHEY, CDR2 SVGEGT. This CDR3 contains 21 residues. Trimming took 0 bases from V and 1 from J; bases not matched to a gene: 14.

As concerns this clone: Given a much more abundant clone one base away, this may be a read error. This CDR3 is CATSDAFGNQPQHF. CDR3 nucleotides: TGTGCCACCAGTGATGCTTTCGGCAATCAGCCCCAGCATTTT. The chain couples TRBV24-1 to TRBJ1-5; D gene uncertain. The length of the CDR3 is 14 residues. Per germline, CDR1 KGHDR and CDR2 SFDVKD. The V and J ends lost 3 bases and 2 bases respectively, with 7 bases between them.

This clone was picked up many times. The V gene is TRBV12-3 or TRBV12-4, the J gene TRBJ2-7; maybe TRBD1 (8 bases). Trimming left V 5 bases short and J 5 bases short, with 16 bases between. CDR3 length: 14 amino acids. The CDR3 DNA follows: TGTGCCAGCAGTCAGACAGGGGAGGGCCACGAGCAGTACTTC. The encoded protein is CASSQTGEGHEQYF.

Regarding this clone: A read error is possible here, since a much larger clone lies one base away. The chain has TRBV20-1 and TRBJ2-1, with 7 positions matching TRBD2. Germline loops: CDR1 DFQATT, CDR2 SNEGSKA (reference sequence). The CDR3 spans 17 residues. V gave up 4 bases and J gave up 6 bases; unmatched junction bases: 18. In DNA, the CDR3 is TGCAGTGCTAAAGGGGCCCGCCCGGCGGGAGAGTGCAATGAGCAGTTCTTC. Protein: CSAKGARPAGECNEQFF.

There are many counts of this clone. J is TRBJ2-5 and V is TRBV27; TRBD2 might be the D (5 bases). The germline gives CDR1 MNHEY, CDR2 SMNVEV (reference sequence). The CDR3 length is 12 residues. V lost 3 bases and J 5 bases, leaving 7 bases between the germline ends. CDR3 sequence (DNA): TGTGCCAGCAGTTTTGAGGGCGAGACCCAGTACTTC. Residues: CASSFEGETQYF.

This clone was detected ten times or more. V usage is TRBV7-2 and J usage is TRBJ1-4; unclear D gene. Germline assignment: CDR1 SGHTA and CDR2 FQGNSA. This CDR3 is built from 12 residues. The V and J ends lost 5 bases and 4 bases respectively, with 5 bases between them. The CDR3 DNA is TGTGCCAGCAGCGCCTATAATGAAAAACTGTTTTTT. It translates to CASSAYNEKLFF.

This clone has more than one count but fewer than ten. This may come from a read error, since a much larger clone is one base off. The V call is TRBV5-1, the J call TRBJ2-1; no clear D gene. Per the germline V gene, CDR1 is SGHRS and CDR2 is YFSETQ. The V end was cut by 1 base, the J end by 6 bases, with 8 bases between. The CDR3 totals 13 residues. CDR3 residues: CASSLSQVNEQFF. The CDR3 bases are TGCGCCAGCAGCTTGAGTCAGGTCAATGAGCAGTTCTTC.

This clone was observed a few times. The junction does not match germline at one end; this may be a read error. The V call is TRBV6-2 or TRBV6-3, the J call TRBJ1-1, with no clear D. Germline V CDR1 and CDR2: MNHEY, SVGEGT. This CDR3 has 12 residues. The CDR3 DNA follows: TGTGCCAGCAGTTATCTTAGCACTGAATCTTTCTTT. Amino acid sequence: CASSYLSTESFF.

There are many counts of this clone. The chain has TRBV6-1 and TRBJ1-6, with a possible D match to TRBD1 (5 bases). The CDR3 length is 16 residues. The germline V and J ends were trimmed by 5 bases and 3 bases, with 14 bases remaining between them. Germline V lookup: CDR1 MNHNS, CDR2 SASEGT. This chain's CDR3 is CASSFTGENYNSPLHF. CDR3 coding DNA: TGTGCCAGCAGTTTCACGGGGGAAAACTATAATTCACCCCTCCACTTT.

This clone was counted many times. The V call is TRBV13, the J call TRBJ1-2, with a weak D call TRBD1 (6 bases). The germline gives CDR1 PRHDT, CDR2 FYEKMQ (reference sequence). V gave up 0 bases and J gave up 6 bases, with 8 bases separating them. This CDR3 is built from 13 residues. CDR3 coding DNA: TGTGCCAGCAGCTTAGGGGCAGGGGATGGCTACACCTTC. Translated: CASSLGAGDGYTF.

This sequence joins TRBV7-2 and TRBJ2-1, with TRBD1 identical over 9 bases. J gave up 5 bases and V 5 bases, and 4 bases lay outside the gene matches. The CDR3 covers 14 residues. Germline-derived CDR1 and CDR2 are SGHTA and FQGNSA. The CDR3, as DNA: TGTGCCAGCAGCCCAGGGACAGGGAACAATGAGCAGTTCTTC. It is translated as CASSPGTGNNEQFF. The full variable domain, completed using reference TRBV7-2 and TRBJ2-1, is GAGVSQSPSNKVTEKGKDVELRCDPISGHTALYWYRQSLGQGLEFLIYFQGNSAPDKSGLPSDRFSAERTGGSVSTLTIQRTQQEDSAVYLCASSPGTGNNEQFFGPGTRLTVL.

In its sample, this clone was seen a few times. Just one base apart from a much larger clone, this may be a read error. The same CDR3 also results from other DNA sequences found in this sample. This chain connects TRBV5-1 to TRBJ1-1; no firm D call. Germline CDR1 SGHRS, CDR2 YFSETQ. Trimming cost V 0 bases and J 5 bases, with 11 bases left between them. The CDR3 extends over 14 amino acids. CDR3: CASSLGIGNTEAFF. As DNA, the CDR3 is TGCGCCAGCAGCTTGGGGATCGGAAATACTGAAGCTTTCTTT.

About this clone itself: A much bigger clone sits one base away, suggesting this may be a read error. V gene TRBV11-2 combines with J gene TRBJ2-1; D gene unclear. CDR1 and CDR2 from the germline V gene are SGHAT and FQNNGV. The V end lost 4 bases, the J end lost 4 bases, and 23 bases lay between the germline ends. This CDR3 has 18 amino acids. The CDR3 here is CASSYLPSTPVGYNEQFF. CDR3 nucleotide sequence: TGTGCCAGCAGCTACCTACCGTCGACCCCGGTGGGGTACAATGAGCAGTTCTTC.

This clone was seen only once. Just one base apart from a much larger clone, this may be a read error. The chain employs TRBV5-1 and TRBJ1-4; TRBD1 aligns across 7 bases. Germline values: CDR1 SGHRS, CDR2 YFSETQ. The trim removed 3 bases at V and 7 bases at J, leaving 6 bases unmatched. The CDR3 contains 14 residues. CDR3 sequence: CASSWVQGSEKLFF. CDR3 coding DNA: TGCGCCAGCAGCTGGGTACAGGGGAGTGAAAAACTGTTTTTT.

This chain uses TRBV28 with TRBJ2-7; 7 nucleotides match TRBD2. CDR1 is MDHEN and CDR2 is SYDVKM in the germline V gene. J gave up 7 bases and V 7 bases, and 16 bases lay outside the gene matches. CDR3 length equals 15 residues. The CDR3 bases are TGTGCCAGCAAGAGAGCAGGGAGGGAGAGCGGGGAGCAGTACTTC. It yields the protein CASKRAGRESGEQYF.

There are many counts of this clone. The chain carries TRBV20-1 and TRBJ2-3, with TRBD2 identical over 8 bases. Germline V gene data show CDR1 as DFQATT and CDR2 as SNEGSKA (reference sequence). The CDR3 spans 14 residues. V lost 4 bases and J lost 2; bases outside the gene matches: 5. CDR3 in amino acids: CSAILADNTDTQYF. CDR3 DNA: TGCAGTGCTATACTAGCGGATAACACAGATACGCAGTATTTT.

The table lists this clone with many counts. The rearrangement uses TRBV19 and TRBJ2-1; 13 bases map to TRBD2. The CDR3 runs 16 residues. The trim removed 7 bases at V and 2 bases at J, leaving 5 bases unmatched. Germline V lookup: CDR1 LNHDA, CDR2 SQIVND (reference sequence). The CDR3 sequence: CASKTGTSGTYNEQFF. The CDR3 DNA reads as TGTGCCAGTAAGACCGGGACTAGCGGGACCTACAATGAGCAGTTCTTC.

This clone appeared many times. The rearrangement links TRBV20-1 to TRBJ2-5; D unclear. The CDR3 spans 12 residues. Per germline, CDR1 DFQATT and CDR2 SNEGSKA (reference sequence). The germline V and J ends were trimmed by 4 bases and 0 bases, with 6 bases remaining between them. The CDR3 here is CSAIQYQETQYF. CDR3 DNA: TGCAGTGCTATACAGTACCAAGAGACCCAGTACTTC.